Shown below are 18 T cell receptor beta chains from a single sample sequenced in a study of cytomegalovirus exposure and HLA in healthy donors. Use of 60 Vbeta and 13 Jbeta primers characterized the PCR. TCRdb's copy holds only in-frame clones and misses some; the assay was immunoSEQ multiplex PCR. Seen here are some 160,000 clones, approximately 79% observed once, and the top ten hold 2% to 2.5%. The source material was PBMCs. The origin of the receptors is a male donor in good health and CMV-seronegative.

The chain has TRBV30 and TRBJ1-5; 8 bases are shared with TRBD1. Unmatched junction bases numbered 9, after V lost 5 bases and J lost 6 bases. This CDR3 is built from 14 residues. Germline V CDR1 and CDR2: GTSNPN, SVGIG (reference sequence). CDR3 in DNA: TGTGCCTGGGCTTCAGGGGGCTCGGGTCAGCCCCAGCATTTT. This codes for CAWASGGSGQPQHF.

The chain is built from TRBV5-4 and TRBJ2-1, with 9 bases lining up with TRBD1. Germline CDR1 SGHNT, CDR2 YYREEE (reference sequence). The CDR3 spans 19 residues. Trimming at V came to 4 bases and at J to 0 bases, leaving 14 bases not matched to a gene. The CDR3 DNA is TGTGCCAGCAGCCTGATCCCCGGGACAGGGATTTACTCCTACAATGAGCAGTTCTTC. Protein product: CASSLIPGTGIYSYNEQFF.

The rearrangement uses TRBV9 and TRBJ1-6; a possible D gene is TRBD1 (5 bases). The CDR3 totals 15 residues. Germline V gives CDR1 SGDLS, CDR2 YYNGEE. With 0 bases removed from V and 6 bases from J, the gap between germline ends came to 10 bases. The chain's CDR3 is CASSVDQGGNSPLHF. For the CDR3, the DNA is TGTGCCAGCAGCGTAGACCAGGGTGGTAATTCACCCCTCCACTTT.

The table lists this clone with a few counts. The rearrangement uses TRBV18 and TRBJ1-2; maybe TRBD1 (5 bases). The CDR3 consists of 14 residues. Per germline, CDR1 KGHSH and CDR2 LQKENI. The V end was cut by 6 bases, the J end by 5 bases, with 16 bases between. CDR3 DNA sequence: TGTGCCAGCTCCCGGGGCGGGGAATCTTATGGCTACACCTTC. It encodes CASSRGGESYGYTF.

This clone was observed a few times. This chain joins TRBV5-6 and TRBJ2-1, with no clear D. The CDR3 extends over 16 amino acids. The germline CDR1 and CDR2 sequences are SGHDT and YYEEEE. V shed 1 base and J shed 4 bases, with 15 bases lying between them. This CDR3 reads CASSLLRHSPYNEQFF. The DNA for the CDR3 is TGTGCCAGCAGCTTGCTACGACACAGTCCATACAATGAGCAGTTCTTC.

This sequence joins TRBV29-1 and TRBJ1-4; D gene unclear. Germline loops: CDR1 SQVTM, CDR2 ANQGSEA. This CDR3 has 13 residues. V was clipped by 6 bases and J by 0 bases, with 8 bases between them. Here the CDR3 DNA reads TGCAGCGTCGGGAGTGCAACTAATGAAAAACTGTTTTTT. It encodes CSVGSATNEKLFF. Supplemented by reference TRBV29-1 and TRBJ1-4, the full variable domain reads SAVISQKPSRDICQRGTSLTIQCQVDSQVTMMFWYRQQPGQSLTLIATANQGSEATYESGFVIDKFPISRPNLTFSTLTVSNMSPEDSSIYLCSVGSATNEKLFFGSGTQLSVL.

The chain is built from TRBV11-3 and TRBJ2-2; D is possibly TRBD1 (6 bases). V was pared by 6 bases and J by 4 bases, with 12 bases between. Germline V gene data show CDR1 as SGHNT and CDR2 as YENEEA. CDR3 size: 14 residues. The CDR3 spells CASSLGQPTGELFF. The CDR3 DNA reads as TGTGCCAGCAGTCTCGGACAGCCCACCGGGGAGCTGTTTTTT.

This chain links TRBV27 with TRBJ1-6, with D unresolved. Germline V gene data show CDR1 as MNHEY and CDR2 as SMNVEV (reference sequence). The CDR3 length is 15 residues. V shed 10 bases and J shed 2 bases, with 15 bases lying between them. Here the CDR3 reads CATYGGRPYNSPLHF. CDR3 bases: TGTGCCACCTATGGAGGCCGCCCCTATAATTCACCCCTCCACTTT.

This clone was observed a handful of times. The gene calls are TRBV4-3 and TRBJ1-2; possible D gene TRBD1, 6 bases. This CDR3 spans 15 amino acids. CDR1 is LGHNA and CDR2 is YSLEER in the germline V gene. Trimming shortened V by 0 bases and J by 1 base, and 9 bases separated the two germline ends. The CDR3 loop is CASSQEGTFNYGYTF. In DNA, the CDR3 is TGCGCCAGCAGCCAAGAAGGGACATTTAACTATGGCTACACCTTC.

This rearrangement joins TRBV7-9 to TRBJ2-5; TRBD1 aligns across 8 bases. With V trimmed by 3 bases and J by 3 bases, 9 bases remained unmatched. There are 16 residues in the CDR3. Germline V gene lookup returns CDR1 SEHNR and CDR2 FQNEAQ (reference sequence). The CDR3 region is CASSFSRGRFKETQYF. Here the CDR3 DNA reads TGTGCCAGCAGCTTTTCCAGGGGGCGATTCAAAGAGACCCAGTACTTC.

The chain joins TRBV5-1 to TRBJ2-7; 7 positions match TRBD1. The CDR3 runs 13 residues. After removal of 4 bases from V and 10 bases from J, the junction contained 11 bases not matched to a gene. Looked up from germline, CDR1 is SGHRS and CDR2 is YFSETQ. CDR3 bases: TGCGCCAGCAGCCCGGAGTGGGACAGTACCCAGTACTTC. Translation: CASSPEWDSTQYF.

V gene TRBV5-1 combines with J gene TRBJ2-1; 9 nucleotides match TRBD2. The CDR3 spans 14 residues. In germline, CDR1 is SGHRS, CDR2 YFSETQ. V lost 4 bases to trimming and J lost 10 bases; unmatched junction nucleotides: 9. The CDR3 bases are TGCGCCAGCAGCCCGTCGGGACTAGCCGGGGAGCAGTTCTTC. Protein product: CASSPSGLAGEQFF.

CDR3: CASSLVRGGRTDTQYF. CDR3 DNA sequence: TGCGCCAGCAGCTTGGTTCGGGGGGGCCGTACAGATACGCAGTATTTT. The chain has TRBV5-1 and TRBJ2-3; 8 positions agree with TRBD2. J was trimmed by 3 bases and V by 0 bases; bases with no gene match: 6. The CDR3 length is 16 residues. Germline V CDR1 and CDR2: SGHRS, YFSETQ.

The CDR3 sequence is CASSEGPGYGYTF. The CDR3 DNA reads as TGTGCCAGCAGTGAAGGGCCAGGGTATGGCTACACCTTC. This chain connects TRBV2 to TRBJ1-2, with a possible D match to TRBD1 (5 bases). V lost 1 base, J lost 5 bases, and 8 bases lay in between. From germline, CDR1 is SNHLY and CDR2 FYNNEI. CDR3 length: 13 amino acids.

This sequence joins TRBV13 and TRBJ2-7, with unresolved D. CDR1 and CDR2 (germline): PRHDT, FYEKMQ (reference sequence). Trimming removed 5 bases from V and 6 bases from J, with 14 bases in between. This CDR3 comprises 13 residues. As DNA, the CDR3 is TGTGCCAGCAGCCTTGGTGGTACCGGCGAGCAGTACTTC. Translated, it gives CASSLGGTGEQYF.

This clone has a single count. The rearrangement links TRBV30 to TRBJ1-2, with D perhaps TRBD1 (5 bases). This CDR3 is 14 amino acids long. V lost 0 bases to trimming and J lost 2 bases, with 10 bases between them. Germline V gives CDR1 GTSNPN, CDR2 SVGIG (reference sequence). The CDR3 sequence: CAWSVQVSNYGYTF. CDR3 DNA: TGTGCCTGGAGTGTACAGGTTTCCAACTATGGCTACACCTTC.

This rearrangement joins TRBV5-1 to TRBJ1-1; the D is unclear. Germline V CDR1 and CDR2: SGHRS, YFSETQ. The CDR3 covers 13 residues. The V and J ends lost 1 base and 3 bases respectively, with 7 bases between them. The CDR3 DNA reads as TGCGCCAGCAGCTTGAGTCGAGACACTGAAGCTTTCTTT. As protein: CASSLSRDTEAFF. Supplemented by reference TRBV5-1 and TRBJ1-1, the full variable domain reads KAGVTQTPRYLIKTRGQQVTLSCSPISGHRSVSWYQQTPGQGLQFLFEYFSETQRNKGNFPGRFSGRQFSNSRSEMNVSTLELGDSALYLCASSLSRDTEAFFGQGTRLTVV.

This clone was found a few times. J is TRBJ1-3 and V is TRBV10-2; TRBD1 is a possible D gene (6 bases). Trimming shortened V by 3 bases and J by 3 bases, and 12 bases separated the two germline ends. The CDR3 extends over 15 amino acids. Germline assignment: CDR1 WSHSY and CDR2 SAAADI. CDR3 nucleotides: TGCGCCAGCAGTGACGGCAGGGGCCGTGGAAACACCATATATTTT. Its protein is CASSDGRGRGNTIYF.